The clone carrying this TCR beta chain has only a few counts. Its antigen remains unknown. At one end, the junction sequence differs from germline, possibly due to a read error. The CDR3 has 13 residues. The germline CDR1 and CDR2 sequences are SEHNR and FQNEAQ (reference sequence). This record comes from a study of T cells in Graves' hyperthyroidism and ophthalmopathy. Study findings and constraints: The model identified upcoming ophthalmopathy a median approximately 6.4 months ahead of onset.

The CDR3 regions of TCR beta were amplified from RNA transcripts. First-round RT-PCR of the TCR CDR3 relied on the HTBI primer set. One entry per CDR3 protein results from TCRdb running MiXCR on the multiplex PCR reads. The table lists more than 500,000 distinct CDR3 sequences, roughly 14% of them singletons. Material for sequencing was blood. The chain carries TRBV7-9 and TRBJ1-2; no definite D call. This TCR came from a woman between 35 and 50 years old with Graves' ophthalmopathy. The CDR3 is CASSSTSALWKLF. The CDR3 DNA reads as TGTGCCAGCAGCTCCACAAGCGCACTCTGGAAACTTTTC.